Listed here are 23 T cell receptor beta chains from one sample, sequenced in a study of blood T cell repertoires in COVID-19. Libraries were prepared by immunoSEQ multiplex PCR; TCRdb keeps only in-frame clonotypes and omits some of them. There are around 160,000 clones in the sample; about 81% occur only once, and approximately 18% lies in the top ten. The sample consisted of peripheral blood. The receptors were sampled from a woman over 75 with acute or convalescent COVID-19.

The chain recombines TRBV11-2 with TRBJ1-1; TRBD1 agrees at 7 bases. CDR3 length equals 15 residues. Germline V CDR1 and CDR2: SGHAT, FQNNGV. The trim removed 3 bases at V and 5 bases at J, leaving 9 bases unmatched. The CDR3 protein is CASSLDRRSRTEAFF. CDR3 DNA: TGTGCCAGCAGCTTGGACAGGCGGAGTAGGACTGAAGCTTTCTTT.

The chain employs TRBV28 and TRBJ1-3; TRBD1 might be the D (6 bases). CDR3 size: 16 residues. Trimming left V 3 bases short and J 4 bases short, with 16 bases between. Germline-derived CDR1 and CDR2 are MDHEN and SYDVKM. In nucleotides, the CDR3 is TGTGCCAGCAGTTTTAACTCCGGGACACAAGGAAACACCATATATTTT. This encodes CASSFNSGTQGNTIYF.

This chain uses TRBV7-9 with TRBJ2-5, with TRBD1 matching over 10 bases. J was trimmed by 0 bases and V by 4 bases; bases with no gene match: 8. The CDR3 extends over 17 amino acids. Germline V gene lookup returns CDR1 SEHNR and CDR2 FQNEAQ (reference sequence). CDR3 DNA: TGTGCCAGCAGCTCGGGACAGGGGTGGGCATACCAAGAGACCCAGTACTTC. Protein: CASSSGQGWAYQETQYF.

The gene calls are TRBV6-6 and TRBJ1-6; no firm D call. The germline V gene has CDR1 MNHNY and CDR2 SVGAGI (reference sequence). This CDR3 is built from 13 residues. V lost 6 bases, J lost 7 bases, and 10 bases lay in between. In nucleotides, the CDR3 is TGTGCCAGCAGCCCGCCGAGGAATTCACCCCTCCACTTT. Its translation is CASSPPRNSPLHF.

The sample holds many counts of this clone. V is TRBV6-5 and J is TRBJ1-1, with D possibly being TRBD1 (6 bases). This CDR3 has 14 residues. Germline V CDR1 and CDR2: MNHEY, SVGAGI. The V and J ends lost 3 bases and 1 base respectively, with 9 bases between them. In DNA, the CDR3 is TGTGCCAGCAGTTATCGACAGGAGAACACTGAAGCTTTCTTT. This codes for CASSYRQENTEAFF.

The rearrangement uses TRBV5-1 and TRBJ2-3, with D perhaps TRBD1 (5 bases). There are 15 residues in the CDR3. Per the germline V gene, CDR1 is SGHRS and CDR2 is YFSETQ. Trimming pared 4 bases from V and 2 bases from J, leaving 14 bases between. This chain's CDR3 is CASSPDSDNTDTQYF. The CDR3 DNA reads TGCGCCAGCAGCCCCGACAGTGATAACACAGATACGCAGTATTTT.

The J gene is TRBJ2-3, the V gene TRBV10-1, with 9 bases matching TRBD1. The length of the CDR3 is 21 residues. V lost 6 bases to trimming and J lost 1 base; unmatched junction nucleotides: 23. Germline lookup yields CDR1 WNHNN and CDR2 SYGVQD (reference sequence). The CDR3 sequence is CASRSYPPLLTGGGGTDTQYF. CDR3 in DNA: TGCGCCAGCAGATCTTACCCCCCCCTATTGACAGGGGGTGGGGGCACAGATACGCAGTATTTT.

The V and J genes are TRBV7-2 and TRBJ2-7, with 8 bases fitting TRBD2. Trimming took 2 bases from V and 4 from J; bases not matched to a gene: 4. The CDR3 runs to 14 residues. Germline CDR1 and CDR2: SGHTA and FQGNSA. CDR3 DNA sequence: TGTGCCAGCAGCTTAAGTAGCGGGAATTACGAGCAGTACTTC. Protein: CASSLSSGNYEQYF.

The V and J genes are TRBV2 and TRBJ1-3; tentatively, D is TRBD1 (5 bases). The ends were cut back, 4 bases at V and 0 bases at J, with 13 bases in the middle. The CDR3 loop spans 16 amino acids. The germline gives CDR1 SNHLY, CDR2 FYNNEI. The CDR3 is CASSVEGARSGNTIYF. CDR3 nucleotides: TGTGCCAGCAGTGTGGAAGGGGCCCGCTCTGGAAACACCATATATTTT.

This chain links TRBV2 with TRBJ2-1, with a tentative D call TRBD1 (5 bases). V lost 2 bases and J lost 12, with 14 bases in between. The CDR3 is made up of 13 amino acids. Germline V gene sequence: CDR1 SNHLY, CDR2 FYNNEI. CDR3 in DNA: TGTGCCAGCAGTGAAAATCCAGGGTCGGGGCAGTTCTTC. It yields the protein CASSENPGSGQFF.

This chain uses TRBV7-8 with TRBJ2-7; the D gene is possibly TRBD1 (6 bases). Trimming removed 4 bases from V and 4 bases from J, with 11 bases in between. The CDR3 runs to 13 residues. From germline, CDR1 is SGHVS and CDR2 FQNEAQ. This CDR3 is CASSYGQPYEQYF. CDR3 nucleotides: TGTGCCAGCAGCTACGGACAGCCTTACGAGCAGTACTTC. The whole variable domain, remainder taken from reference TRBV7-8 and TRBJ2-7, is GAGVSQSPRYKVAKRGQDVALRCDPISGHVSLFWYQQALGQGPEFLTYFQNEAQLDKSGLPSDRFFAERPEGSVSTLKIQRTQQEDSAVYLCASSYGQPYEQYFGPGTRLTVT.

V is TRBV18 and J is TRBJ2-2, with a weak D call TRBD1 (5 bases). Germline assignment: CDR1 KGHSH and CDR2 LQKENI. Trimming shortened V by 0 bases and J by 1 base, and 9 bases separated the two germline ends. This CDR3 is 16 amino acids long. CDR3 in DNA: TGTGCCAGCTCACCACCCGGACATGTGAACACCGGGGAGCTGTTTTTT. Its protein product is CASSPPGHVNTGELFF.

The CDR3 here is CASRKGTASNQPQHF. Here the CDR3 DNA reads TGTGCCAGTAGGAAAGGGACAGCGAGCAATCAGCCCCAGCATTTT. This chain joins TRBV19 and TRBJ1-5; TRBD1 aligns across 7 bases. The CDR3 sequence is 15 residues long. Germline assignment: CDR1 LNHDA and CDR2 SQIVND (reference sequence). Trimming cost V 6 bases and J 1 base; bases outside gene matches: 6.

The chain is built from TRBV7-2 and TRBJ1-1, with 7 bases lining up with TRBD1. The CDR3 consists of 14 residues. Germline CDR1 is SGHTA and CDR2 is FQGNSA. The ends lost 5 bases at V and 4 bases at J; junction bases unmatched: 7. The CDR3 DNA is TGTGCCAGCAGCCTAGACAGGGTGGCCACTGAAGCTTTCTTT. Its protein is CASSLDRVATEAFF.

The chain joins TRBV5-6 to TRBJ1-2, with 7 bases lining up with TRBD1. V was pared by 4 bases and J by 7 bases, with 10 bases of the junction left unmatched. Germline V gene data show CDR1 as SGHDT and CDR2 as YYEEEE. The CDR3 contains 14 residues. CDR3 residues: CASSLRKTGAGYTF. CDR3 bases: TGTGCCAGCAGCCTACGTAAAACAGGGGCTGGCTACACCTTC.

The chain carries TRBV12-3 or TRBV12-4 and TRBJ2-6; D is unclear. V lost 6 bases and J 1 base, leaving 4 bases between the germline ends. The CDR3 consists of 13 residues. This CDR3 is CASRSSGANVLTF. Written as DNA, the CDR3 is TGTGCCAGCAGGAGTTCTGGGGCCAACGTCCTGACTTTC.

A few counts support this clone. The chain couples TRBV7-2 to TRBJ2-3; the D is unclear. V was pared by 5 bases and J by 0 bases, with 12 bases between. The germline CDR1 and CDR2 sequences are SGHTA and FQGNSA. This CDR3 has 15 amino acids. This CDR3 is CASSPYPRSTDTQYF. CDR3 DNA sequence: TGTGCCAGCAGCCCCTACCCCCGTAGCACAGATACGCAGTATTTT.

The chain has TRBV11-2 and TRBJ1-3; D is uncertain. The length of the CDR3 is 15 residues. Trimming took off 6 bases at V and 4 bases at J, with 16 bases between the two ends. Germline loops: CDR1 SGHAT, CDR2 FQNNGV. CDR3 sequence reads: CASRHDAWRGNTIYF. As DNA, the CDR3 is TGTGCCAGCAGACACGACGCCTGGAGAGGAAACACCATATATTTT. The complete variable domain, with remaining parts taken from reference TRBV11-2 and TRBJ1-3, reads EAGVAQSPRYKIIEKRQSVAFWCNPISGHATLYWYQQILGQGPKLLIQFQNNGVVDDSQLPKDRFSAERLKGVDSTLKIQPAKLEDSAVYLCASRHDAWRGNTIYFGEGSWLTVV.

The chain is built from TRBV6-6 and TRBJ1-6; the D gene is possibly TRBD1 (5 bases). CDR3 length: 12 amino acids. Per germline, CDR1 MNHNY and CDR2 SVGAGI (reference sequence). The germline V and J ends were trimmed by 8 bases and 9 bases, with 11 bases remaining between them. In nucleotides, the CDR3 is TGTGCCAGCCGGGAGGGGCGTTCACCCCTCCACTTT. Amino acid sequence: CASREGRSPLHF.

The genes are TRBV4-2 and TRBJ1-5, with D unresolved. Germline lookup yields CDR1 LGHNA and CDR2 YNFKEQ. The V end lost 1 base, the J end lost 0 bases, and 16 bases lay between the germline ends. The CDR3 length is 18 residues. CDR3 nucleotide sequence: TGTGCCAGCAGCCAAGGAGTAAGAGGGATGGGTAGCAATCAGCCCCAGCATTTT. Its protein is CASSQGVRGMGSNQPQHF.

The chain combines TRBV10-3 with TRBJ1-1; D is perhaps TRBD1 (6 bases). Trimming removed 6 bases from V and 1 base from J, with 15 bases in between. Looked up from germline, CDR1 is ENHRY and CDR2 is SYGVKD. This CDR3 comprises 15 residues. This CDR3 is CAIRDSRAANTEAFF. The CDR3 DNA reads TGTGCCATCAGGGACAGCCGCGCGGCGAACACTGAAGCTTTCTTT.

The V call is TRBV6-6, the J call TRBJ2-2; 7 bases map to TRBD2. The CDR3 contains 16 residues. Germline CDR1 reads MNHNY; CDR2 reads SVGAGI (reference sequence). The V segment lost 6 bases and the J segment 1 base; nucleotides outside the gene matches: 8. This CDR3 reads CASRDPTSRNTGELFF. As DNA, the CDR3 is TGTGCCAGCAGGGACCCGACTAGCCGGAACACCGGGGAGCTGTTTTTT.

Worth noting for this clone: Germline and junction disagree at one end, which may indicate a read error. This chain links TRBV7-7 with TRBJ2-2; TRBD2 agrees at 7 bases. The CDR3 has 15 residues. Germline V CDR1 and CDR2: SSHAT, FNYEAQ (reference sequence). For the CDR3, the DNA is TGTGCTAGCAGCAAGGGAAGGGAGGGCACCGGGGAGCTGTTTTTT. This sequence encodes CASSKGREGTGELFF.